This TCR beta chain was observed in a study of cytomegalovirus exposure and HLA in healthy donors. Study-wide background: Roughly 80% of approximately 400 genotyped donors fell in the Caucasian-associated ancestry cluster.

Study-wide findings and caveats: An Asian-associated ancestry cluster reportedly showed fewer N-insertions than the approximately 670-donor mean in a later analysis.

Primers: 60 Vbeta forward and 13 Jbeta reverse. The repertoire was sequenced with immunoSEQ multiplex PCR; TCRdb's copy has only in-frame clones and lacks some. The sample lists some 160,000 clones, around 78% occurring once. The CDR3 consists of 15 residues. Germline V lookup: CDR1 MNHEY, CDR2 SVGAGI. V was trimmed by 6 bases and J by 3 bases, leaving 15 bases between them. Notes on this clone: Antigen unknown. The same CDR3 arises from other DNA sequences in this sample as well.

This receptor was identified in a woman between 40 and 55 years old in good health and CMV-seronegative. This chain links TRBV6-5 with TRBJ2-1; D uncertain. The sequenced material came from PBMCs. The CDR3 here is CASSYGTQVYNEQFF. The CDR3, as DNA: TGTGCCAGCAGCTACGGTACCCAGGTCTACAATGAGCAGTTCTTC.